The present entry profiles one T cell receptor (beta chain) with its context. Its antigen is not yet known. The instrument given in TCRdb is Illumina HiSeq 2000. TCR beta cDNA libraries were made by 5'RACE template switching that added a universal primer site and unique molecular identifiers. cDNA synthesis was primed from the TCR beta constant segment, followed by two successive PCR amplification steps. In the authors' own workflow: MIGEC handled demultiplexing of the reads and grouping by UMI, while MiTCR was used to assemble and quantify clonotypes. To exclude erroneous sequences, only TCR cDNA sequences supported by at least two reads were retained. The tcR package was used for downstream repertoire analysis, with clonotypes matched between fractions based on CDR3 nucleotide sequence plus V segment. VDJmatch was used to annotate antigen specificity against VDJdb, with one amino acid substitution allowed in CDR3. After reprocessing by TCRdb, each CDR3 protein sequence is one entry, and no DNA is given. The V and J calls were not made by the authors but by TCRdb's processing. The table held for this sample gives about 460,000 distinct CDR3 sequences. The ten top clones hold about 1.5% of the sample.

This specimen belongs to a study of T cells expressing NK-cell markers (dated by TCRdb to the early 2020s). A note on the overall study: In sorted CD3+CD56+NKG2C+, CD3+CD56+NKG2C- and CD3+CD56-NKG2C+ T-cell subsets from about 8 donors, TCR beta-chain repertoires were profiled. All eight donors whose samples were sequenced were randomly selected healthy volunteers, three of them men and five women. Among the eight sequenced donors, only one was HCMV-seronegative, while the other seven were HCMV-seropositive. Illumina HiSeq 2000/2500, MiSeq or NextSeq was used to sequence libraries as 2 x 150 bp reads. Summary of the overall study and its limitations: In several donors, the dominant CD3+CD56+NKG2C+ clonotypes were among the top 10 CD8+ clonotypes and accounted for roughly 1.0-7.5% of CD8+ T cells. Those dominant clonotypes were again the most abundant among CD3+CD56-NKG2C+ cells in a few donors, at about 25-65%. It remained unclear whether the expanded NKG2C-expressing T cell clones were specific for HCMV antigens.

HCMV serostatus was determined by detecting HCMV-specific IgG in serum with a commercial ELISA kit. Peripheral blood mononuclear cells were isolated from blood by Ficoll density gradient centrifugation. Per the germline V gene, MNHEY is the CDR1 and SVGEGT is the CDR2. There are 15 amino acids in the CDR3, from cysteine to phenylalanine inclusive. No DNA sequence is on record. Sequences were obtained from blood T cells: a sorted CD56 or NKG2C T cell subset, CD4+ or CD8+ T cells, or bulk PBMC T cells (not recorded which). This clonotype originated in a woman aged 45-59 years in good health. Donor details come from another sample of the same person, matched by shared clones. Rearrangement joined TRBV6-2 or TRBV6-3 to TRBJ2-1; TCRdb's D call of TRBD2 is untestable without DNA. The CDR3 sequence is CASSLTSGSRSEQFF.